A selection of T cell receptor beta chains follows, all from one sample in a study of T cells in Graves' hyperthyroidism and ophthalmopathy. TCRdb re-derived calls from the multiplex PCR reads in MiXCR, one entry per CDR3 protein. The sample consists of some 740,000 distinct CDR3 sequences, approximately 15% of them appearing once. Sequenced material: blood. The receptors here all came from a woman aged 18-29 years with Graves' hyperthyroidism. CDR3s include the opening cysteine and the closing phenylalanine or tryptophan. The D gene is left open where the match is weak. Clone size is shown for a subset of rows, as once, few, many or a class of expanded clone.

size	J	D	V	DNA	CDR3
once	TRBJ2-5	TRBD2	TRBV11-2	TGTGCCAGCAGCCCTCTAGCGGGGGCCTTCGAGACCCAGTACTTC	CASSPLAGAFETQYF
many	TRBJ2-3	TRBD2	TRBV28	TGTGCCAGCAGTTTTGAACTAGCGGGAGATCGCACAGATACGCAGTATTTT	CASSFELAGDRTDTQYF
many	TRBJ2-7	NA	TRBV7-8	TGTGCCAGCAGCTTAGTTGGACCGAGGAGCTCCTACGAGCAGTACTTC	CASSLVGPRSSYEQYF
many	TRBJ2-1	TRBD1	TRBV6-2/TRBV6-3	TGTGCCAGCAGAAAGGGGACAGGGGGGCTAGCGGGCGACAATGAGCAGTTCTTC	CASRKGTGGLAGDNEQFF
many	TRBJ1-2	TRBD1	TRBV13	TGTGCCAGCAGCCTAGACCGGGACAGGGGGCTCGATGGCTACACCTTC	CASSLDRDRGLDGYTF
NA	TRBJ1-2	TRBD1	TRBV24-1	TGTGCCACCAGTCCGACAGGGAGCTATGGCTACACCTTC	CATSPTGSYGYTF
few	TRBJ1-4	NA	TRBV6-1	TGTGCCAGCATTCGTGGGGCCGGGGCTGAAAAACTGTTTTTT	CASIRGAGAEKLFF
many	TRBJ1-3	NA	TRBV12-3/TRBV12-4	TGTGCCAGCAGGGTCGATATTTCTGGAAACACCATATATTTT	CASRVDISGNTIYF
NA	TRBJ2-1	NA	TRBV6-1	TGTGCCAGTTGGACCCAAGCCCCTTTCTCCTCCTACAATGAGCAGTTCTTC	CASWTQAPFSSYNEQFF
many	TRBJ2-1	NA	TRBV28	TGTGCCAGCAGTCATGACCCCCCCCTTTACAATGAGCAGTTCTTC	CASSHDPPLYNEQFF
NA	TRBJ2-5	NA	TRBV7-9	TGTGCCGGTCTCAAAGGCGGGTTCAAAGGGACCCAGTACTTC	CAGLKGGFKGTQYF
many	TRBJ1-6	TRBD1	TRBV2	TGTGCCAGCAGTTCTGACCAGGGGGTCGGTAATTCACCCCTCCACTTT	CASSSDQGVGNSPLHF
NA	TRBJ2-7	TRBD1	TRBV7-6	TGTGCCAGCAGCCTCCGACAGGGGGTCCCCTACGAGCAGTACTTC	CASSLRQGVPYEQYF
few	TRBJ1-2	NA	TRBV29-1	TGCAGCGTTGAAGGTAGCACTACCCATGGCTACACCTTC	CSVEGSTTHGYTF
many	TRBJ2-7	NA	TRBV9	TGTGCCAGCAGCGTAGGGGTAGCTAGGAATGACGAGCAGTACTTC	CASSVGVARNDEQYF
few	TRBJ2-2	NA	TRBV7-3	TGTGCCAGCAGCTTGGGGGGAGCGACCGGGGAGCTGTTTTTT	CASSLGGATGELFF
many	TRBJ2-1	NA	TRBV7-2	TGTGCCAGCAGCTCGACTCTCAACTCCTACAATGAGCAGTTCTTC	CASSSTLNSYNEQFF
many	TRBJ2-2	NA	TRBV7-3	TGTGCCAGCACTAAGTGGGAGGTCCTTAAAAGCACCGGGGAGCTGTTTTTT	CASTKWEVLKSTGELFF
many	TRBJ2-7	TRBD2	TRBV3-1	TGTGCCAGCAGCCAGTATAGCGGGAGAGTCTACGAGCAGTACTTC	CASSQYSGRVYEQYF
many	TRBJ1-1	NA	TRBV7-9	TGTGCCAGCAGCTTAGTGGTTTGGGGACAAGACACTGAAGCTTTCTTT	CASSLVVWGQDTEAFF
many	TRBJ2-4	NA	TRBV11-3	TGTGCCAGCAGCTTAGATCGTCCGGTCAGAGCCAAAAACATTCAGTACTTC	CASSLDRPVRAKNIQYF
many	TRBJ2-7	NA	TRBV20-1	TGCAGTGCTAGGAGGGAAGAGCAGTACTTC	CSARREEQYF
many	TRBJ2-7	TRBD2	TRBV4-3	TGCGCCAGCGGAATAGCGGGAGAGAAGGGCGAGCAGTACTTC	CASGIAGEKGEQYF
many	TRBJ2-2	NA	TRBV11-2	TGTGCCAGCCGCCCCGGGAAATGGGCCGCGAACACCGGGGAGCTGTTTTTT	CASRPGKWAANTGELFF